This T cell receptor (beta chain) was sequenced in a study of T cells in Graves' hyperthyroidism and ophthalmopathy. Study information: At the time of initial diagnosis and before any treatment, peripheral blood was collected.

Germline CDR1 and CDR2: SGHRS and YFSETQ. Trimming removed 5 bases from V and 0 bases from J, with 10 bases in between. This CDR3 is 14 amino acids long. RNA transcripts provided the source from which TCR beta CDR3 regions were amplified. Carried out on the TCR CDR3, a first-round RT-PCR used the HTBI primer set. TCRdb used MiXCR to reprocess the multiplex PCR reads, holding one entry per CDR3 protein. Among 300,000 to 350,000 distinct CDR3 sequences listed, roughly 17% were seen once. This TCR was sampled from a man aged 25-40 years with Graves' hyperthyroidism. The specimen sequenced was blood. The V and J genes are TRBV5-1 and TRBJ2-3, with D perhaps matching TRBD2 (6 bases). In DNA form, the CDR3 reads TGCGCCAGCAGACCTAGCGTGAGCACAGATACGCAGTATTTT. As protein: CASRPSVSTDTQYF.